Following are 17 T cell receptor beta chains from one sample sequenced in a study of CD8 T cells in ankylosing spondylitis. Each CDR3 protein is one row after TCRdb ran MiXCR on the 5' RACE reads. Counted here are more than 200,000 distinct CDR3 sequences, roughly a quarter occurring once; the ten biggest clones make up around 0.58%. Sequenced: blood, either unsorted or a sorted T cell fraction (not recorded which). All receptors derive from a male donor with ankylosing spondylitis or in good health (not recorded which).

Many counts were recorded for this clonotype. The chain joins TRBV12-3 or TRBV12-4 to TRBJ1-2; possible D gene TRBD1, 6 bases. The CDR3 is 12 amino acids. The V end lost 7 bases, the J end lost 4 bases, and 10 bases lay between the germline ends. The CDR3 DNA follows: TGTGCCAGCACCCACAGGGTCTATGGCTACACCTTC. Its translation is CASTHRVYGYTF.

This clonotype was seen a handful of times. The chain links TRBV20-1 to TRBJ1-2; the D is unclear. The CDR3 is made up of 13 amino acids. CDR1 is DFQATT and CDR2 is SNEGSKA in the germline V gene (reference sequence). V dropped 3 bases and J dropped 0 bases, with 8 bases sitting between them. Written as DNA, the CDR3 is TGCAGTGCTAGTGACGCTGCTAACTATGGCTACACCTTC. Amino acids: CSASDAANYGYTF.

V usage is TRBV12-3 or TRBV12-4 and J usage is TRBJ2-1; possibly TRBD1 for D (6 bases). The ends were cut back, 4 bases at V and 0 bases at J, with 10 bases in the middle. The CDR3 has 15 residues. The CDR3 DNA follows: TGTGCCAGCAGTTCCAGGGGTAGCTCCTACAATGAGCAGTTCTTC. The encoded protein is CASSSRGSSYNEQFF.

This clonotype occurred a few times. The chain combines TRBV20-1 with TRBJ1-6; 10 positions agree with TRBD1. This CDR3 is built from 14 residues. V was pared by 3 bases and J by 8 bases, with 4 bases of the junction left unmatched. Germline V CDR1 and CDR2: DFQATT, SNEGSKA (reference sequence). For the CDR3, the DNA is TGCAGTGCTAGTCCCGGGACAGGGGATTCACCCCTCCACTTT. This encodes CSASPGTGDSPLHF.

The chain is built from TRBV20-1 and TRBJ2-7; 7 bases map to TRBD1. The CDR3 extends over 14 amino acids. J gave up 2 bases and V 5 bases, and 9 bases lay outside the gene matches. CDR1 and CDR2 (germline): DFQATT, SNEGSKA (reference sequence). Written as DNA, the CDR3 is TGCAGTGCTCCGAGACAGGGTGAGGCCTACGAGCAGTACTTC. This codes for CSAPRQGEAYEQYF.

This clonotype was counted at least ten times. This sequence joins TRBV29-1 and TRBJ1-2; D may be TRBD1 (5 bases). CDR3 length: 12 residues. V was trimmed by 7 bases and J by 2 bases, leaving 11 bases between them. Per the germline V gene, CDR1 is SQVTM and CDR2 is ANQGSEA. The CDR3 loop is CSGLTENYGYTF. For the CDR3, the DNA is TGCAGCGGCCTGACAGAGAACTATGGCTACACCTTC.

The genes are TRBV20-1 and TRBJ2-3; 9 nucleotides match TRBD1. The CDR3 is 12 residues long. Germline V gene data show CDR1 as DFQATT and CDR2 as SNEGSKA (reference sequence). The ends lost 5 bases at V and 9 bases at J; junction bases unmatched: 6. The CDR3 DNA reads TGCAGTGCTTCAATGGGACAGGGAACGCAGTATTTT. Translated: CSASMGQGTQYF.

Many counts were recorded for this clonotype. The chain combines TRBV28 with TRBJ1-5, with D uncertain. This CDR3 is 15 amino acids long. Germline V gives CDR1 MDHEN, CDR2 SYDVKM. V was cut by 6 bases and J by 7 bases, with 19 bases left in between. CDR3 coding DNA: TGTGCCAGCAGGTCGGCACCTCAAATCGTGCAGCCCCAGCATTTT. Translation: CASRSAPQIVQPQHF.

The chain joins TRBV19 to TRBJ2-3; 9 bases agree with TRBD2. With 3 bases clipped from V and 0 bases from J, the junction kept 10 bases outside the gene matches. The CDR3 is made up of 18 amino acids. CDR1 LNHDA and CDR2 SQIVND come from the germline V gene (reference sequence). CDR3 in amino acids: CASSIGTSSYSSTDTQYF. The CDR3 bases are TGTGCCAGTAGTATCGGGACTAGCTCCTACTCTAGCACAGATACGCAGTATTTT.

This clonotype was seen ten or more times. The CDR3 DNA sequence: TGTGCCAGCCACCAACAGAGACTCTCTGGAAACACCATATATTTT. Amino acid sequence: CASHQQRLSGNTIYF. This chain links TRBV12-3 or TRBV12-4 with TRBJ1-3; D gene uncertain. The CDR3 is made up of 15 amino acids. The V and J ends lost 8 bases and 0 bases respectively, with 14 bases between them.

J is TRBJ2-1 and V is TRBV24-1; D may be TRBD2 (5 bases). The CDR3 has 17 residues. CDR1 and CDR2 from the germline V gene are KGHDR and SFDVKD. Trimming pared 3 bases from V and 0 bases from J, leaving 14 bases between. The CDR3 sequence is CATSDPSGSSSYNEQFF. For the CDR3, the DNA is TGTGCCACCAGTGATCCCAGCGGCTCGAGCTCCTACAATGAGCAGTTCTTC.

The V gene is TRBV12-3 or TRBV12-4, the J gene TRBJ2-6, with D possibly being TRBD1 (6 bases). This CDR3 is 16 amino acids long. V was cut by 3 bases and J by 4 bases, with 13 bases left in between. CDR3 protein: CASSLVTGAGANVLTF. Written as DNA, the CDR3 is TGTGCCAGCAGTTTGGTGACAGGAGCCGGGGCCAACGTCCTGACTTTC.

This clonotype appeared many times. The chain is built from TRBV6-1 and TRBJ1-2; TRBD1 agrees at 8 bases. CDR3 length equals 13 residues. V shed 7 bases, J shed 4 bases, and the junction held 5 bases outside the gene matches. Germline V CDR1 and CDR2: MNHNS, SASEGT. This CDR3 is CASTVGQGYGYTF. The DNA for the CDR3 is TGTGCCAGCACCGTAGGACAGGGCTATGGCTACACCTTC.

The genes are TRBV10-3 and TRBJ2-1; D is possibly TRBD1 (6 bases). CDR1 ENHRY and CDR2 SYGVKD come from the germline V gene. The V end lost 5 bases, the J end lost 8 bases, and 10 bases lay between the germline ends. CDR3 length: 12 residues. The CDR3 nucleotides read TGTGCCATCAGTCGACAGGCGCATGAGCAGTTCTTC. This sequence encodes CAISRQAHEQFF.

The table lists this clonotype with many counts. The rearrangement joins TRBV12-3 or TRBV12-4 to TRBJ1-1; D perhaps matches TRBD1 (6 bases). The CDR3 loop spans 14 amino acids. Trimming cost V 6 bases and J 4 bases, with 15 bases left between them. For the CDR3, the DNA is TGTGCCAGCAGGCGGTGGGGGGGCGGCACTGAAGCTTTCTTT. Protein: CASRRWGGGTEAFF.

The CDR3 spells CASSHGTVDTQYF. The DNA of the CDR3 is TGCGCCAGCAGCCACGGGACAGTCGATACGCAGTATTTT. The J gene is TRBJ2-3, the V gene TRBV4-1; 7 bases map to TRBD1. Per the germline V gene, CDR1 is MGHRA and CDR2 is YSYEKL. V trimming: 3 bases; J trimming: 6 bases; junction bases outside the gene matches: 3. This CDR3 region has 13 residues.

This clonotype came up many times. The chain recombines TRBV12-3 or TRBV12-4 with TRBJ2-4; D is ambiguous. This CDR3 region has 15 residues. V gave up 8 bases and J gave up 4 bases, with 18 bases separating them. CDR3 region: CASSAPKNGKNIQYF. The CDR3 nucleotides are TGTGCCAGCTCAGCCCCGAAAAATGGTAAAAACATTCAGTACTTC.